Shown below are 2 T cell receptor beta chains from a single sample sequenced in a study of cytomegalovirus exposure and HLA in healthy donors (TCRdb year 2017). The receptor library was made with the immunoSEQ multiplex PCR assay. A mixture of 60 forward primers for TCR Vbeta segments and 13 reverse primers for TCR Jbeta segments was used in the multiplex PCR. In its TCRdb copy, this immuneACCESS table keeps in-frame sequences only and misses some clones. Where compared with another copy, unresolved V genes explain less than half of these, and the others have no known cause. The sample profile shows about 110,000 clones; under 85% of them were found once. The ten largest clones add up to 7.7% of the sample. The sample consisted of PBMCs. Every receptor here comes from a woman aged 45-65 years in good health and CMV-seropositive.

V and J are TRBV10-3 and TRBJ2-1, with 10 positions matching TRBD2. Trimming removed 2 bases from V and 10 bases from J; junction bases left unmatched: 8. From germline, CDR1 is ENHRY and CDR2 SYGVKD. The CDR3 has 15 amino acids. The CDR3 nucleotides are TGTGCCATCAGTGAGGGGAGCGGGGGGGCAAGGGAGCAGTTCTTC. Residues: CAISEGSGGAREQFF.

This clone has a handful of counts. This sequence joins TRBV6-6 and TRBJ2-7; maybe TRBD2 (5 bases). The germline V gene has CDR1 MNHNY and CDR2 SVGAGI (reference sequence). The CDR3 loop spans 12 amino acids. Trimming left V 6 bases short and J 7 bases short, with 13 bases between. The CDR3 loop reads CASSRHGVEQYF. CDR3 coding DNA: TGTGCCAGCAGCCGTCACGGGGTAGAGCAGTACTTC.